The T cell receptor beta chain described here comes from a study of T cells in localized non-small cell lung cancer. Sequenced by immunoSEQ multiplex PCR; TCRdb stores in-frame clones only, minus some. The sample includes about 39,000 clones, more than 75% of them seen just once. Notes on the study in general: Adjacent lung was found to contain a median approximately 60 of the top 100 tumor clones. Heterogeneity remains possible, as sequencing covered one tumor region only. Uninvolved nearby lung showed the greatest T cell clonality, exceeding that found in tumor. Patients showing higher blood T cell density tended to see longer overall survival.

Comments on this clone: Its antigen is still unknown.

In germline, CDR1 is ENHRY, CDR2 SYGVKD. V was clipped by 2 bases and J by 9 bases, with 15 bases between them. This CDR3 region has 14 residues. The origin of this receptor is a woman aged 40-70 years with stage II squamous cell lung carcinoma. The rearrangement links TRBV10-3 to TRBJ2-3; D uncertain. The sequences come from PBMCs, collected before any cancer treatment. The CDR3 bases are TGTGCCATCAGTGAGATTGGCGGAGACGGAACGCAGTATTTT. Protein: CAISEIGGDGTQYF.